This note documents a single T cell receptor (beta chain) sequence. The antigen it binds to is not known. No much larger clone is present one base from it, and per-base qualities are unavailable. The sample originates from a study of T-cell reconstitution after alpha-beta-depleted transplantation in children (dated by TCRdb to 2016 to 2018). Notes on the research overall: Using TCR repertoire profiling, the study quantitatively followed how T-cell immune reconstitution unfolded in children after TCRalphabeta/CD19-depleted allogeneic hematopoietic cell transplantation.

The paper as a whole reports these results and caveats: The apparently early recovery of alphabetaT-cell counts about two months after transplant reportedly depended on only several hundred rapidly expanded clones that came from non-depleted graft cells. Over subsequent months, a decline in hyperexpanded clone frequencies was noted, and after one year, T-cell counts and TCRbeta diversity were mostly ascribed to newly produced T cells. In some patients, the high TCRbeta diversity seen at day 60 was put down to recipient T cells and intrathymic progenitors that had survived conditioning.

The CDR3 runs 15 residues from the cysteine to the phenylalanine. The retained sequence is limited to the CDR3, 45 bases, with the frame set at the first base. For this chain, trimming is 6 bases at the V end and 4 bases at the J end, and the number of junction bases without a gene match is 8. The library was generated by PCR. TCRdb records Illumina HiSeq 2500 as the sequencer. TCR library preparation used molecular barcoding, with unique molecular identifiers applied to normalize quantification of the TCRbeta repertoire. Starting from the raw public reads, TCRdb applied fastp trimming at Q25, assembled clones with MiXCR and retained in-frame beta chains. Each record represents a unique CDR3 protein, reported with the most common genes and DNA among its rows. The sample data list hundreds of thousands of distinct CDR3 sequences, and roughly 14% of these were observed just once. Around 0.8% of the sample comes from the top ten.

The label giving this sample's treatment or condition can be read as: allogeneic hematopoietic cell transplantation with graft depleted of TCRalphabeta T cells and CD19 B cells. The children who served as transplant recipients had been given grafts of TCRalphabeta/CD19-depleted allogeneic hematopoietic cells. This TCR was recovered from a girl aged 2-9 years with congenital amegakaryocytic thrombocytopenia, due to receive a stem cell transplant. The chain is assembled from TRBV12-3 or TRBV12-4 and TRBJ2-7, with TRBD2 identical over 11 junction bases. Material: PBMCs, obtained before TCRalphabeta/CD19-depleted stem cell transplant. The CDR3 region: CASRWTSGSYYEQYF. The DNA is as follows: TGTGCCAGCAGGTGGACTAGCGGGTCCTATTACGAGCAGTACTTC.